These 6 T cell receptor beta chains were sequenced from one sample in a study of blood T cell repertoires in COVID-19 (dated by TCRdb to 2018 to 2021). Library preparation employed the immunoSEQ multiplex PCR assay. TCRdb carries this immuneACCESS record with in-frame sequences only. Its versions omit some clonotypes, under half of them owing to an unresolved V gene in the studies checked, with the rest unexplained. In all, the sample holds 100,000 to 150,000 clones, and 55% to 70% of those were seen once. The biggest ten clones account for roughly 2.2% of the sample. Sequenced sample: peripheral blood. These receptors were obtained from a woman in her 70s with acute or convalescent COVID-19.

J is TRBJ2-1 and V is TRBV12-3 or TRBV12-4, with 9 positions matching TRBD2. The CDR3 totals 13 residues. Losses at the gene ends were 4 bases for V and 15 bases for J; bases not matched to a gene: 10. CDR3 loop: CASSWEGGGDWFF. The DNA of the CDR3 is TGTGCCAGCAGTTGGGAAGGCGGGGGGGATTGGTTCTTC.

The V call is TRBV7-9, the J call TRBJ2-7; 13 bases line up with TRBD2. Losses at the gene ends were 1 base for V and 7 bases for J; bases not matched to a gene: 4. There are 15 residues in the CDR3. The V gene's germline CDR1 is SEHNR and CDR2 FQNEAQ (reference sequence). CDR3 sequence: CASSLGGLAGKEQYF. The CDR3 bases are TGTGCCAGCAGCTTAGGGGGACTAGCGGGGAAAGAGCAGTACTTC.

This chain joins TRBV6-2 or TRBV6-3 and TRBJ1-4, with a weak D call TRBD1 (5 bases). Germline V gives CDR1 MNHEY, CDR2 SVGEGT. This CDR3 is 14 amino acids long. Trimming shortened V by 6 bases and J by 1 base, and 9 bases separated the two germline ends. CDR3 region: CASSRDLTNEKLFF. CDR3 sequence (DNA): TGTGCCAGCAGCCGGGACTTAACTAATGAAAAACTGTTTTTT.

The CDR3 DNA reads TGCGCCAGCAGCTTGGGCCTGGACACTCCTAACTATGGCTACACCTTC. Translating gives CASSLGLDTPNYGYTF. The J gene is TRBJ1-2, the V gene TRBV5-1; TRBD1 might be the D (5 bases). CDR1 and CDR2 from the germline V gene are SGHRS and YFSETQ. V lost 0 bases to trimming and J lost 0 bases, with 12 bases between them. CDR3 length: 16 amino acids.

The chain joins TRBV12-3 or TRBV12-4 to TRBJ1-2, with 10 positions matching TRBD1. The CDR3 is 13 amino acids. The J segment lost 7 bases and the V segment lost 1 base, leaving 0 bases of the junction unmatched. For the CDR3, the DNA is TGTGCCAGCAGTTTAGGGACAGGGGGTGGCTACACCTTC. Residues: CASSLGTGGGYTF.

The chain uses TRBV24-1 and TRBJ2-3; no definite D call. Germline V gene data show CDR1 as KGHDR and CDR2 as SFDVKD. The CDR3 is 14 residues long. V shed 3 bases and J shed 0 bases, with 6 bases lying between them. The CDR3 spells CATSDPTSTDTQYF. CDR3 sequence (DNA): TGTGCCACCAGTGATCCCACTAGCACAGATACGCAGTATTTT.